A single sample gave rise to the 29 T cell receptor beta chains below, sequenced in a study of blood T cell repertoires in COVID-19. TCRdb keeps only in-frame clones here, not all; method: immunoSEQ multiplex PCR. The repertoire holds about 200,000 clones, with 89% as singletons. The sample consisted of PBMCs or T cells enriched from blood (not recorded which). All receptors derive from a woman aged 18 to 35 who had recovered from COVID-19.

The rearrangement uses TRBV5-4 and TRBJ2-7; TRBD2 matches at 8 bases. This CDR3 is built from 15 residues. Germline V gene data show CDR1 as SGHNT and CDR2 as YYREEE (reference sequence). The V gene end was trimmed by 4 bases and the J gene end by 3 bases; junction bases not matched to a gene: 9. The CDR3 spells CASSGGAGGVYEQYF. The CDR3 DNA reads TGTGCCAGCAGCGGCGGGGCGGGGGGAGTCTACGAGCAGTACTTC.

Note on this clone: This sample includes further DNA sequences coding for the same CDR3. Here the CDR3 reads CASSLVSAAEYEDGYTF. The CDR3 DNA follows: TGTGCCAGCAGCTTAGTGTCTGCGGCAGAGTACGAGGATGGCTACACCTTC. This sequence joins TRBV7-2 and TRBJ1-2; D not resolved. Trimming removed 1 base from V and 6 bases from J, with 21 bases in between. Germline V gene sequence: CDR1 SGHTA, CDR2 FQGNSA. CDR3 length: 17 residues.

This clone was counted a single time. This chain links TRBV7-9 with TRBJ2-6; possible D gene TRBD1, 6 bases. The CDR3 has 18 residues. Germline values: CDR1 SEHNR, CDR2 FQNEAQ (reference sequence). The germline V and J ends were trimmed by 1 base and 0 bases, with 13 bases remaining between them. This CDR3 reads CASSLGLGAYSGANVLTF. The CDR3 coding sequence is TGTGCCAGCAGCTTAGGACTGGGGGCTTACTCTGGGGCCAACGTCCTGACTTTC.

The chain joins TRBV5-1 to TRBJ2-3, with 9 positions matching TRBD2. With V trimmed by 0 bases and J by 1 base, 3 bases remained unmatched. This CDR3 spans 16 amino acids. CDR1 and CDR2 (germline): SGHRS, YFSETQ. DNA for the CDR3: TGCGCCAGCAGCTTGGGGTCTAGCGGGGGCACAGATACGCAGTATTTT. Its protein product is CASSLGSSGGTDTQYF. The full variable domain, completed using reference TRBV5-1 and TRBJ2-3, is KAGVTQTPRYLIKTRGQQVTLSCSPISGHRSVSWYQQTPGQGLQFLFEYFSETQRNKGNFPGRFSGRQFSNSRSEMNVSTLELGDSALYLCASSLGSSGGTDTQYFGPGTRLTVL.

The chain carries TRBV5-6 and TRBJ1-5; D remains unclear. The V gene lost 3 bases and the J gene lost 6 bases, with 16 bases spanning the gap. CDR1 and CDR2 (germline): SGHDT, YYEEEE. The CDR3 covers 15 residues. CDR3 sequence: CASSSPDPGSQPQHF. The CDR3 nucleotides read TGTGCCAGCAGCTCTCCGGACCCGGGGAGTCAGCCCCAGCATTTT.

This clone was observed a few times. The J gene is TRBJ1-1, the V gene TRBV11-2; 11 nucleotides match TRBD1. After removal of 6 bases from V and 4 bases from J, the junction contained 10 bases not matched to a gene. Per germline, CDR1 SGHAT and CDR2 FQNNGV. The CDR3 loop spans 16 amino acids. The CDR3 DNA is TGTGCCAGCAGGGACCGGGACAGGGGGTATATCACTGAAGCTTTCTTT. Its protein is CASRDRDRGYITEAFF.

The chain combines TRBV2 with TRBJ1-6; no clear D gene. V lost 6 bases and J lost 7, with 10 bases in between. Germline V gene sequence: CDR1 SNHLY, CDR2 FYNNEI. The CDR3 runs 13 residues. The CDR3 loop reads CASRQDWNSPLHF. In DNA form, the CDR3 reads TGTGCCAGCAGGCAGGATTGGAATTCACCCCTCCACTTT. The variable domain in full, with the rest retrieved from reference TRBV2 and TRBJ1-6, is EPEVTQTPSHQVTQMGQEVILRCVPISNHLYFYWYRQILGQKVEFLVSFYNNEISEKSEIFDDQFSVERPDGSNFTLKIRSTKLEDSAMYFCASRQDWNSPLHFGNGTRLTVT.

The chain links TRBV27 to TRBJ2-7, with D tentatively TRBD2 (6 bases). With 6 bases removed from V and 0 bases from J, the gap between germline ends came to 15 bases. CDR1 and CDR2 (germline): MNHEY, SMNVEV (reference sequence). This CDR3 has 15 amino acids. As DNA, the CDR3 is TGTGCCAGCAGAGCAGGGACTTCGAGCTCCTACGAGCAGTACTTC. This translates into CASRAGTSSSYEQYF.

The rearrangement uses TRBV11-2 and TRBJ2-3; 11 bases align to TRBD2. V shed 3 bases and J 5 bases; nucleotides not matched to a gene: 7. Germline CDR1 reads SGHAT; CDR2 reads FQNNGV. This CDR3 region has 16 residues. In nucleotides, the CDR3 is TGTGCCAGCAGCTTGCAACTAGCGGGGGCCATAGATACGCAGTATTTT. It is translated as CASSLQLAGAIDTQYF.

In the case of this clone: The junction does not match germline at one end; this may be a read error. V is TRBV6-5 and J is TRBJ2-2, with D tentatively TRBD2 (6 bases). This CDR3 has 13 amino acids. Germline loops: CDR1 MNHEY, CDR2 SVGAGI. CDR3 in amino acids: CASSYTSGGKLFF. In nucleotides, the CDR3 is TGTGCCAGCAGTTACACCTCAGGCGGGAAGCTGTTTTTT.

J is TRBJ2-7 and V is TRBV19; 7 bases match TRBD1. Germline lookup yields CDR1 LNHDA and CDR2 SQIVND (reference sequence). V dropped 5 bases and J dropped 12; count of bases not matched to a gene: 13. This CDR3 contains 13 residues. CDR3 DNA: TGTGCCAGTAGTCCGGCCCAGACAGGGTATCCGTACTTC. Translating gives CASSPAQTGYPYF.

The CDR3 DNA reads as TGCAGCGTTGAAGAATTAGGGACTAGCGAGGTCTCTGGGGCCAACGTCCTGACTTTC. Amino acids: CSVEELGTSEVSGANVLTF. The chain links TRBV29-1 to TRBJ2-6; 10 bases line up with TRBD2. CDR3 size: 19 residues. CDR1 and CDR2 (germline): SQVTM, ANQGSEA. V lost 0 bases and J lost 0; bases outside the gene matches: 8.

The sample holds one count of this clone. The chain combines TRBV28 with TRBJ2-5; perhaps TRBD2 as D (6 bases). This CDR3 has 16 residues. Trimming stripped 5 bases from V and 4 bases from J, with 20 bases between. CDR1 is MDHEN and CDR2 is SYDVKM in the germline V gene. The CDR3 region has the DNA TGTGCCAGCAGTGGGCTGGGTGGAGGGGTGGGAGAGACCCAGTACTTC. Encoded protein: CASSGLGGGVGETQYF.

The CDR3 is CASSFQGRQGGHGYTF. CDR3 bases: TGTGCCAGCAGTTTCCAAGGACGACAGGGGGGGCATGGCTACACCTTC. The rearrangement links TRBV28 to TRBJ1-2; 9 bases match TRBD1. Per germline, CDR1 MDHEN and CDR2 SYDVKM. This CDR3 has 16 amino acids. V dropped 3 bases and J dropped 6; count of bases not matched to a gene: 11.

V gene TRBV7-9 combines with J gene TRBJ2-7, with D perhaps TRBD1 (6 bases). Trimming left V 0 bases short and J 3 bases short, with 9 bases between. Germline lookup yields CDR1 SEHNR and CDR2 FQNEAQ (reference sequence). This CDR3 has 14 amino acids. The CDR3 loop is CASSLAAGDYEQYF. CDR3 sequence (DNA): TGTGCCAGCAGCTTAGCGGCAGGGGACTACGAGCAGTACTTC.

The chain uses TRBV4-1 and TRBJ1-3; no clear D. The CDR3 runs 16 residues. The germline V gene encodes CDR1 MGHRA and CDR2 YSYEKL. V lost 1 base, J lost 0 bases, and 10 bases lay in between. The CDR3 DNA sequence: TGCGCCAGCAGCCAAGCCCTATCGGGCTCTGGAAACACCATATATTTT. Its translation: CASSQALSGSGNTIYF.

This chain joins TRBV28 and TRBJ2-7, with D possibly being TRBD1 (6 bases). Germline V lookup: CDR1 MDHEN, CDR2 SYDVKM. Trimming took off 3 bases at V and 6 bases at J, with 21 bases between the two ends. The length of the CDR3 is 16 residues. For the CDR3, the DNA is TGTGCCAGCAGTTTGCCCAGACCAGGGGCAGTAGGCGAGCAGTACTTC. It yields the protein CASSLPRPGAVGEQYF.

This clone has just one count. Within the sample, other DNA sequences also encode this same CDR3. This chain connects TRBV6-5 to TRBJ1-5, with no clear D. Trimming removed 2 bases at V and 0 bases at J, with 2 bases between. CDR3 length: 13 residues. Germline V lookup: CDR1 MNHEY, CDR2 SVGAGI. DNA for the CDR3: TGTGCCAGCAGTTACCGTAGCAATCAGCCCCAGCATTTT. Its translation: CASSYRSNQPQHF.

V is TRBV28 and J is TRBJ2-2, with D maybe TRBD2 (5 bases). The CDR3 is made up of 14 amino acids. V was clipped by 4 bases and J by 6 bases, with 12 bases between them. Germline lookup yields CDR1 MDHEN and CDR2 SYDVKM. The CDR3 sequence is CASSSDSSAGELFF. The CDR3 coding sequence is TGTGCCAGCAGTTCGGACTCTTCCGCCGGGGAGCTGTTTTTT.

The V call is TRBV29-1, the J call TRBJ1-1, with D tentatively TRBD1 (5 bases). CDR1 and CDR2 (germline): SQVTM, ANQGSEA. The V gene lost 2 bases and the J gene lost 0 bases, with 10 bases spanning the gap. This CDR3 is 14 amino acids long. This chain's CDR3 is CSVESQGVNTEAFF. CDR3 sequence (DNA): TGCAGCGTTGAATCCCAGGGTGTGAACACTGAAGCTTTCTTT.

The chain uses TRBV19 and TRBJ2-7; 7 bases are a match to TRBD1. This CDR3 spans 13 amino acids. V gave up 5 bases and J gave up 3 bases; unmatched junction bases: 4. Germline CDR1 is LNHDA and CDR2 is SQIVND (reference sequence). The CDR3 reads CASSQDRDYEQYF. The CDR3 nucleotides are TGTGCCAGTAGTCAAGACAGGGACTACGAGCAGTACTTC. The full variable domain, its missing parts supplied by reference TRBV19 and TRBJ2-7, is DGGITQSPKYLFRKEGQNVTLSCEQNLNHDAMYWYRQDPGQGLRLIYYSQIVNDFQKGDIAEGYSVSREKKESFPLTVTSAQKNPTAFYLCASSQDRDYEQYFGPGTRLTVT.

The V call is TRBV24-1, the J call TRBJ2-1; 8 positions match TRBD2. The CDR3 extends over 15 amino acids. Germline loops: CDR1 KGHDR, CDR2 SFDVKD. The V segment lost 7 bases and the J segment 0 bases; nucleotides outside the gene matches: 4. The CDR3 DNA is TGTGCCACCAGGGACACTAGCGGCTCCTACAATGAGCAGTTCTTC. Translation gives CATRDTSGSYNEQFF.

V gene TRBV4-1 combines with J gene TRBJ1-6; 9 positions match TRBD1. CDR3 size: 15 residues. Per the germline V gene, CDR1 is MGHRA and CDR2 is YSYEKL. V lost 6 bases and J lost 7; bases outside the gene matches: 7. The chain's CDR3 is CASRRTGGANSPLHF. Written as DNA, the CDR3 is TGCGCCAGCAGGCGAACAGGGGGCGCGAATTCACCCCTCCACTTT.

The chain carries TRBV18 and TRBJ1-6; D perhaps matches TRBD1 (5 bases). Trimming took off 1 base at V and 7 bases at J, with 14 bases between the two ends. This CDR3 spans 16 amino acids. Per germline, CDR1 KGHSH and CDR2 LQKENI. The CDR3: CASSPQPGGGNSPLHF. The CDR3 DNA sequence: TGTGCCAGCTCACCACAGCCCGGCGGGGGGAATTCACCCCTCCACTTT.

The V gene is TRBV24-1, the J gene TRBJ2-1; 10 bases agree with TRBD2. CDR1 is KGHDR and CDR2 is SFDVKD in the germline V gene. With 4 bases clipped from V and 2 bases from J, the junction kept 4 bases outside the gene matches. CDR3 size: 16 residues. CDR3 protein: CATSESGRATYNEQFF. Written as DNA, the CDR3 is TGTGCCACCAGTGAGAGCGGGAGGGCTACCTACAATGAGCAGTTCTTC.

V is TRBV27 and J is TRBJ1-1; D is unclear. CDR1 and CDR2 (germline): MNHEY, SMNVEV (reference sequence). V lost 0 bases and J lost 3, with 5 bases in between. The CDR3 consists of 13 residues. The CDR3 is CASSLSRYTEAFF. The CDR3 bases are TGTGCCAGCAGTTTATCGCGGTACACTGAAGCTTTCTTT.

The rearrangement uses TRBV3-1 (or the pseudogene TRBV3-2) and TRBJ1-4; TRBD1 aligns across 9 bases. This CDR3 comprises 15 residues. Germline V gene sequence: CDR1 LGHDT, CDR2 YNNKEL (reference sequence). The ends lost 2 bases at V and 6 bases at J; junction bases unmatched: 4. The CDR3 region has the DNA TGTGCCAGCAGCCAATCGACAGGGGGGGATGAAAAACTGTTTTTT. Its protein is CASSQSTGGDEKLFF.

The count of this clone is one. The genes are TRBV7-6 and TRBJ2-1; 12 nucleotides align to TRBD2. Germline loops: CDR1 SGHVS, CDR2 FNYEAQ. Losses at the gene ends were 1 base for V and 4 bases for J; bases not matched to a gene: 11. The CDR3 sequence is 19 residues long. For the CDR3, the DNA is TGTGCCAGCAGCTTAGTTGTCCCTAGCGGGGGGGCCGATTACAATGAGCAGTTCTTC. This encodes CASSLVVPSGGADYNEQFF.

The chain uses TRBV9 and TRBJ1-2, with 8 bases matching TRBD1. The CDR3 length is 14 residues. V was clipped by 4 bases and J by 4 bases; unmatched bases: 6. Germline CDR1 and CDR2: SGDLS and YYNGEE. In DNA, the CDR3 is TGTGCCAGCAGCTCCGGACAGGGAGTCTATGGCTACACCTTC. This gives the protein CASSSGQGVYGYTF.